What follows is one TCR beta chain and its context. Its antigen is unidentified. This may be a read error: a much more frequent sequence differs by one nucleotide. These data belong to a study of blood T cells in healthy people across ages. Study context: There was about one barcoded beta molecule captured by template switching per two T cells. Study results and limitations: A strong correlation was found between TCR beta diversity and the percentage of naive T cells. PBMC samples, being unsorted, prevented any conclusive comparison of naive and antigen-experienced cells.

The second PCR ran roughly 6 to 11 cycles with a sample-barcoded 5' primer and J-beta primers. Samples each returned at least 3 million CDR3-containing paired-end reads. TCRdb used MiXCR to reprocess the 5' RACE reads, holding one entry per CDR3 protein. The profile shows 1.5 million to 2 million distinct CDR3 sequences, 28% of them singletons. CDR3 size: 15 residues. In germline, CDR1 is MNHNY, CDR2 SVGAGI (reference sequence). The sequencing sample was made of blood. This sequence joins TRBV6-6 and TRBJ2-1; D not certain. TRBJ2-7 explains the end of the DNA better; the J call may be wrong. The clonotype was recovered from a woman in her 30s in good health. As DNA, the CDR3 is TGTGCCAGCATTCCTGACTTGCGGTCCTACAATGAGCAGTACTTC. It is translated as CASIPDLRSYNEQYF.